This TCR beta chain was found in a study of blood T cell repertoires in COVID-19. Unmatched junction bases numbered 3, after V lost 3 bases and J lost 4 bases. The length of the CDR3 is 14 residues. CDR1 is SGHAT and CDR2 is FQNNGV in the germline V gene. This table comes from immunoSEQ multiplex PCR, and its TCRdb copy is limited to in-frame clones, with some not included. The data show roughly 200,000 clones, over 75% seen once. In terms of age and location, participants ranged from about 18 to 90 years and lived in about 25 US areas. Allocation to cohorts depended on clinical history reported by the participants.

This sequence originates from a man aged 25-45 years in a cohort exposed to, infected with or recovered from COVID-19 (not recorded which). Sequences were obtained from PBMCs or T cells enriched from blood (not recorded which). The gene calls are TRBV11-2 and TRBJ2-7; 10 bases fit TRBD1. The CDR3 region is CASSLGQGLYEQYF. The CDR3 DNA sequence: TGTGCCAGCAGCTTGGGACAGGGGCTATACGAGCAGTACTTC.